Listed below are T cell receptor beta chains from one sample, sequenced in a study of blood T cell repertoires in COVID-19. Clones were sequenced by immunoSEQ multiplex PCR, and TCRdb holds only the in-frame ones, with some missing. The repertoire includes about 190,000 clones, around 79% of them detected once, and around 16% sits in the top ten. Sequencing was performed on peripheral blood. These TCRs come from a man aged 55 to 69 with active or convalescent COVID-19. Both conserved end residues are part of each CDR3. D genes are given only for firm matches. Not all rows give a size; the values are once, few, many and, for expanded clones, a class.

CDR3: CASSLTQVRGPLRTLHF
DNA: TGCGCCAGCAGTCTCACCCAGGTCCGAGGGCCCCTAAGGACCCTCCACTTT
J: TRBJ1-6
D: NA
size: few
V: TRBV4-1

CDR3: CASSSTQGSEAFF
DNA: TGTGCCAGCAGCTCCACCCAGGGATCTGAGGCTTTCTTT
J: TRBJ1-1
D: NA
size: NA
V: TRBV7-2

CDR3: CASSSGAGMDRGTPTYEQYF
DNA: TGTGCCAGCAGCAGCGGGGCCGGGATGGATCGCGGAACTCCAACCTACGAGCAGTACTTC
J: TRBJ2-7
D: NA
size: NA
V: TRBV21-1

CDR3: CASSKDRAALHF
DNA: TGTGCCAGTAGTAAGGACAGGGCGGCCCTCCACTTT
J: TRBJ1-6
D: TRBD1
size: few
V: TRBV19

CDR3: CAISESGTDSRTQYF
DNA: TGTGCCATCAGTGAGTCCGGGACAGATTCTCGGACCCAGTACTTC
J: TRBJ2-5
D: TRBD1
size: NA
V: TRBV10-3

CDR3: CASSQDERRGRNYGYTF
DNA: TGCGCCAGCAGCCAAGATGAACGGCGGGGGCGAAACTATGGCTACACCTTC
J: TRBJ1-2
D: NA
size: NA
V: TRBV4-3

CDR3: CASSSGLGYGYTF
DNA: TGTGCCAGCAGTTCGGGACTGGGCTATGGCTACACCTTC
J: TRBJ1-2
D: NA
size: NA
V: TRBV2

CDR3: CASSIGTGRNQPQHF
DNA: TGTGCCAGCAGCATCGGGACAGGACGTAATCAGCCCCAGCATTTT
J: TRBJ1-5
D: TRBD1
size: NA
V: TRBV5-5

CDR3: CASSREAQTYEQYF
DNA: TGTGCCAGCAGCCGCGAGGCACAAACCTACGAGCAGTACTTC
J: TRBJ2-7
D: NA
size: NA
V: TRBV6-5

CDR3: CASSDGAGGPYEQYF
DNA: TGTGCCAGCAGCGACGGAGCGGGAGGGCCTTACGAGCAGTACTTC
J: TRBJ2-7
D: TRBD2
size: NA
V: TRBV9

CDR3: CASRQGTENIQYF
DNA: TGTGCCAGCAGACAGGGGACGGAAAACATTCAGTACTTC
J: TRBJ2-4
D: TRBD1
size: once
V: TRBV2

CDR3: CASWGASGRHEQETQYF
DNA: TGTGCCTCATGGGGGGCTAGCGGGAGACATGAGCAAGAGACCCAGTACTTC
J: TRBJ2-5
D: TRBD2
size: NA
V: TRBV28

CDR3: CSASSGSRANEQFF
DNA: TGCAGTGCTAGTAGCGGGAGTCGGGCCAATGAGCAGTTCTTC
J: TRBJ2-1
D: TRBD2
size: once
V: TRBV20-1

CDR3: CASGSGDRAYEQYF
DNA: TGTGCCAGCGGATCAGGGGACAGGGCCTACGAGCAGTACTTC
J: TRBJ2-7
D: TRBD1
size: NA
V: TRBV27

CDR3: CASSRGTSGATYNEQFF
DNA: TGTGCCAGCAGCCGCGGGACTAGCGGAGCTACCTACAATGAGCAGTTCTTC
J: TRBJ2-1
D: TRBD2
size: NA
V: TRBV14

CDR3: CASSSGLNEQFF
DNA: TGTGCCAGCTCATCCGGACTGAATGAGCAGTTCTTC
J: TRBJ2-1
D: NA
size: NA
V: TRBV18

CDR3: CASSQDGSGQGGYEQYF
DNA: TGCGCCAGCAGCCAAGATGGGTCAGGGCAGGGGGGCTACGAGCAGTACTTC
J: TRBJ2-7
D: NA
size: NA
V: TRBV4-1

CDR3: CASSLRQGADTQYF
DNA: TGTGCCAGCAGCCTTCGACAGGGGGCAGATACGCAGTATTTT
J: TRBJ2-3
D: TRBD1
size: NA
V: TRBV9

CDR3: CASRTQGANVLTF
DNA: TGTGCCAGTAGGACTCAAGGGGCCAACGTCCTGACTTTC
J: TRBJ2-6
D: NA
size: NA
V: TRBV19

CDR3: CASSQRGTGELFF
DNA: TGTGCCAGCTCACAGCGGGGGACCGGGGAGCTGTTTTTT
J: TRBJ2-2
D: TRBD2
size: NA
V: TRBV18

CDR3: CASSQRTSGGPDTQYF
DNA: TGTGCCAGCAGCCAGAGGACTAGCGGGGGCCCAGATACGCAGTATTTT
J: TRBJ2-3
D: TRBD2
size: NA
V: TRBV4-2

CDR3: CASSFRKANEKLFF
DNA: TGTGCCAGCAGCTTCAGAAAAGCTAATGAAAAACTGTTTTTT
J: TRBJ1-4
D: NA
size: NA
V: TRBV6-5

CDR3: CASSMRNEKLFF
DNA: TGTGCCAGTAGTATGCGGAATGAAAAACTGTTTTTT
J: TRBJ1-4
D: NA
size: few
V: TRBV19

CDR3: CASSLYEATGGRSEQFF
DNA: TGTGCCAGCAGTTTATACGAAGCGACGGGAGGTCGTAGTGAGCAGTTCTTC
J: TRBJ2-1
D: TRBD2
size: once
V: TRBV27